These 20 T cell receptor beta chains share one sample of origin, sequenced in a study of blood T cell repertoires in COVID-19. Generated by immunoSEQ multiplex PCR, the TCRdb table keeps only in-frame clones and is missing some. The sample holds hundreds of thousands of clones, roughly 85% seen once. Sequencing was done on a sample of peripheral blood. The receptor source for this set is a woman aged 30 to 39 with active or convalescent COVID-19.

The chain couples TRBV7-5 to TRBJ2-1; the D call in the table, TRBD2, was not verified against the DNA. TRBV7-5 represents a pseudogene. The CDR3 is made up of 15 amino acids. The CDR3 DNA sequence: TGTGTCGGAGCTCTCGGACTAGCGGCATACAATGAGCAGTTCTTC. As protein: CVGALGLAAYNEQFF.

The table lists this clone with a count of one. The chain uses TRBV6-6 and TRBJ1-1; unclear D gene. Trimming shortened V by 5 bases and J by 1 base, and 26 bases separated the two germline ends. The CDR3 contains 19 residues. The germline gives CDR1 MNHNY, CDR2 SVGAGI (reference sequence). CDR3 coding DNA: TGTGCCAGCAGTCCTCTATCATTTGTCAGGAACCTGGGGAACACTGAAGCTTTCTTT. Translating gives CASSPLSFVRNLGNTEAFF.

The V call is TRBV27, the J call TRBJ1-2; D remains ambiguous. Trimming shortened V by 8 bases and J by 3 bases, and 16 bases separated the two germline ends. From germline, CDR1 is MNHEY and CDR2 SMNVEV (reference sequence). The CDR3 consists of 14 residues. CDR3 loop: CASRTPSGYYGYTF. CDR3 in DNA: TGTGCCAGCCGTACCCCTTCGGGGTACTATGGCTACACCTTC.

CDR3 amino acids: CATVGGPTNEKLFF. The CDR3 DNA reads as TGTGCCACCGTAGGGGGCCCGACTAATGAAAAACTGTTTTTT. The chain uses TRBV6-6 and TRBJ1-4; 7 positions match TRBD1. In germline, CDR1 is MNHNY, CDR2 SVGAGI (reference sequence). J gave up 2 bases and V 10 bases, and 7 bases lay outside the gene matches. The CDR3 is 14 residues long.

The chain joins TRBV5-5 to TRBJ2-6; 7 nucleotides agree with TRBD2. The germline V gene has CDR1 SGHKS and CDR2 YYEKEE (reference sequence). V trimming: 3 bases; J trimming: 0 bases; junction bases outside the gene matches: 3. The CDR3 consists of 16 residues. In DNA form, the CDR3 reads TGTGCCAGCAGCTCACGGGGGGACTCTGGGGCCAACGTCCTGACTTTC. It translates to CASSSRGDSGANVLTF.

The gene calls are TRBV2 and TRBJ2-3, with 7 bases identical to TRBD2. This CDR3 contains 16 residues. Unmatched junction bases numbered 8, after V lost 3 bases and J lost 2 bases. Germline V gene sequence: CDR1 SNHLY, CDR2 FYNNEI. This CDR3 is CASSDGDYLLTDTQYF. In DNA, the CDR3 is TGTGCCAGCAGTGATGGGGACTACCTCCTCACAGATACGCAGTATTTT.

The rearrangement uses TRBV6-4 and TRBJ2-2; a possible D gene is TRBD2 (6 bases). The CDR3 spans 15 residues. V lost 1 base, J lost 1 base, and 7 bases lay in between. Per germline, CDR1 MRHNA and CDR2 SNTAGT. The CDR3 loop reads CASSDLGGNTGELFF. CDR3 coding DNA: TGTGCCAGCAGTGACTTGGGAGGGAACACCGGGGAGCTGTTTTTT.

The chain uses TRBV13 and TRBJ2-1; D is unresolved. The CDR3 contains 12 residues. V gave up 5 bases and J gave up 10 bases, with 12 bases separating them. Germline V CDR1 and CDR2: PRHDT, FYEKMQ (reference sequence). The CDR3 DNA reads as TGTGCCAGCAGCCGACTTAAGTGGGAGCAGTTCTTC. Translation: CASSRLKWEQFF.

The rearrangement links TRBV7-9 to TRBJ1-5; D possibly corresponds to TRBD1 (6 bases). CDR3 size: 16 residues. The germline V gene has CDR1 SEHNR and CDR2 FQNEAQ (reference sequence). V was trimmed by 5 bases and J by 1 base, leaving 15 bases between them. The CDR3 loop is CASSLSFGTSNQPQHF. CDR3 sequence (DNA): TGTGCCAGCAGCCTATCCTTCGGGACAAGCAATCAGCCCCAGCATTTT.

The DNA for the CDR3 is TGCGCCAGCGCGGGACGAAGGTCTGAAGCTTTCTTT. As protein: CASAGRRSEAFF. V usage is TRBV10-2 and J usage is TRBJ1-1; D may be TRBD1 (5 bases). Trimming took off 8 bases at V and 6 bases at J, with 13 bases between the two ends. The CDR3 spans 12 residues. Germline V lookup: CDR1 WSHSY, CDR2 SAAADI.

V gene TRBV7-7 combines with J gene TRBJ2-5; 7 bases match TRBD1. V lost 5 bases to trimming and J lost 3 bases; unmatched junction nucleotides: 3. The CDR3 has 13 residues. CDR1 SSHAT and CDR2 FNYEAQ come from the germline V gene (reference sequence). The CDR3 protein is CASSRDREETQYF. DNA of the CDR3: TGTGCCAGCAGCCGCGACAGGGAAGAGACCCAGTACTTC.

This clone was picked up one time. CDR3 sequence reads: CASSVGTSGDKNIQYF. In nucleotides, the CDR3 is TGTGCCAGCAGCGTAGGGACTAGCGGGGACAAAAACATTCAGTACTTC. The chain joins TRBV9 to TRBJ2-4; 12 nucleotides line up with TRBD2. Per the germline V gene, CDR1 is SGDLS and CDR2 is YYNGEE. V was clipped by 0 bases and J by 3 bases; unmatched bases: 1. This CDR3 is 16 amino acids long. The complete variable domain, with remaining parts taken from reference TRBV9 and TRBJ2-4, reads DSGVTQTPKHLITATGQRVTLRCSPRSGDLSVYWYQQSLDQGLQFLIQYYNGEERAKGNILERFSAQQFPDLHSELNLSSLELGDSALYFCASSVGTSGDKNIQYFGAGTRLSVL.

The V and J genes are TRBV6-5 and TRBJ1-2; 9 bases are a match to TRBD1. J gave up 7 bases and V 0 bases, and 6 bases lay outside the gene matches. Germline assignment: CDR1 MNHEY and CDR2 SVGAGI. This CDR3 contains 15 residues. CDR3: CASSYSTGGSGGYTF. The CDR3 DNA reads TGTGCCAGCAGTTACTCGACAGGGGGTAGTGGTGGCTACACCTTC.

This chain joins TRBV6-5 and TRBJ1-2; D is ambiguous. The germline CDR1 and CDR2 sequences are MNHEY and SVGAGI. The CDR3 is 13 amino acids. Trimming removed 2 bases at V and 8 bases at J, with 12 bases between. The DNA of the CDR3 is TGTGCCAGCAGTTACCGAAACTCTATGGGCTACACCTTC. Protein sequence: CASSYRNSMGYTF.

V usage is TRBV7-9 and J usage is TRBJ1-4; weak D call: TRBD1 (5 bases). This CDR3 contains 16 residues. Trimming shortened V by 3 bases and J by 7 bases, and 18 bases separated the two germline ends. Germline CDR1 SEHNR, CDR2 FQNEAQ (reference sequence). CDR3 in amino acids: CASSLTPGPYTEKLFF. DNA of the CDR3: TGTGCCAGCAGCTTGACCCCAGGGCCCTATACTGAAAAACTGTTTTTT. Using reference TRBV7-9 and TRBJ1-4 for the parts outside the CDR3, the full variable domain is DTGVSQNPRHKITKRGQNVTFRCDPISEHNRLYWYRQTLGQGPEFLTYFQNEAQLEKSRLLSDRFSAERPKGSFSTLEIQRTEQGDSAMYLCASSLTPGPYTEKLFFGSGTQLSVL.

This chain connects TRBV5-1 to TRBJ2-7; D gene unclear. V was cut by 4 bases and J by 6 bases, with 17 bases left in between. This CDR3 has 14 residues. The V gene's germline CDR1 is SGHRS and CDR2 YFSETQ. The CDR3 DNA sequence: TGCGCCAGCAGCCACCTCGAGCCGGGTAGCGAGCAGTACTTC. Translation: CASSHLEPGSEQYF.

The rearrangement uses TRBV18 and TRBJ1-5, with TRBD1 matching 10 bases. J lost 11 bases, V lost 5 bases, and 12 bases had no gene match. The germline V gene encodes CDR1 KGHSH and CDR2 LQKENI. CDR3 length equals 15 residues. This CDR3 reads CASSYWTGGASTQHF. CDR3 DNA sequence: TGTGCCAGCTCATATTGGACAGGGGGAGCCTCGACCCAGCATTTT.

V usage is TRBV23-1 and J usage is TRBJ2-7; TRBD1 agrees at 7 bases. TRBV23-1 belongs to the ORF category, with a function that is uncertain. The ends lost 4 bases at V and 0 bases at J; junction bases unmatched: 12. This CDR3 comprises 17 residues. CDR3 bases: TGCGCCAGCAGTCCCAACACGGACAGGAGGAGCTCCTACGAGCAGTACTTC. This sequence encodes CASSPNTDRRSSYEQYF.

The chain employs TRBV18 and TRBJ1-2; a possible D gene is TRBD1 (5 bases). Trimming removed 2 bases at V and 6 bases at J, with 10 bases between. The CDR3 loop spans 13 amino acids. Per germline, CDR1 KGHSH and CDR2 LQKENI. The CDR3 protein is CASSPGGAHGYTF. In DNA, the CDR3 is TGTGCCAGCTCACCAGGAGGGGCCCATGGCTACACCTTC.

This rearrangement joins TRBV6-5 to TRBJ1-2, with D possibly matching TRBD1 (6 bases). CDR1 is MNHEY and CDR2 is SVGAGI in the germline V gene. The CDR3 covers 13 residues. V lost 5 bases to trimming and J lost 8 bases, with 15 bases between them. The CDR3, as DNA: TGTGCCAGCAGTCACCGACAGGACAGCGGCTACACCTTC. Amino acid sequence: CASSHRQDSGYTF.